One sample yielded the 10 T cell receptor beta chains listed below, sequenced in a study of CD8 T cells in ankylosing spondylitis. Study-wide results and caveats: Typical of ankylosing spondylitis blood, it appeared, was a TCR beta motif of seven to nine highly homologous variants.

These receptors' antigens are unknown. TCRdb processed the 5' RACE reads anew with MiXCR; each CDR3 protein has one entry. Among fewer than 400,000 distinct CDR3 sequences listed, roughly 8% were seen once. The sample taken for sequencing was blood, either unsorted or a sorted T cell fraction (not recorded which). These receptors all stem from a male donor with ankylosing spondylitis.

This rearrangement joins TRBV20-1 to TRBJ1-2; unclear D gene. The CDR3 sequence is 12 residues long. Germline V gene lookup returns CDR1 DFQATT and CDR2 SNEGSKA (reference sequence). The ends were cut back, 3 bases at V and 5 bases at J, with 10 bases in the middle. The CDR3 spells CSASAGEYGYTF. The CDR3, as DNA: TGCAGTGCTAGTGCTGGGGAGTATGGCTACACCTTC.

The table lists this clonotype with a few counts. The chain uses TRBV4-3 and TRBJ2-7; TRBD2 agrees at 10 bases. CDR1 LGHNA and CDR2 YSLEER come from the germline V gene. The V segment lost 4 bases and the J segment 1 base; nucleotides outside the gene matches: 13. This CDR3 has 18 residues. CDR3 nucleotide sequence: TGCGCCAGCAGCCTCCGGCGGGCCAGACTAGCGGGTTCCTACGAGCAGTACTTC. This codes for CASSLRRARLAGSYEQYF.

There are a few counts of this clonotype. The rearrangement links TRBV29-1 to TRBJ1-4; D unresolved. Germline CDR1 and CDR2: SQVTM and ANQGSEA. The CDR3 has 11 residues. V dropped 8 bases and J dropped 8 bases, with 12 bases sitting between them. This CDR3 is CSIWSTEKLFF. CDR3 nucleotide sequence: TGCAGCATCTGGAGTACCGAAAAACTGTTTTTT.

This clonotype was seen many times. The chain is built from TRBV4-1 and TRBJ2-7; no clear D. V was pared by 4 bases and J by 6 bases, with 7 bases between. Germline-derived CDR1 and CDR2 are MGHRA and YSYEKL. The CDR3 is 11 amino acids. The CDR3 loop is CASSLKSEQYF. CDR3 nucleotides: TGCGCCAGCAGCCTAAAATCCGAGCAGTACTTC.

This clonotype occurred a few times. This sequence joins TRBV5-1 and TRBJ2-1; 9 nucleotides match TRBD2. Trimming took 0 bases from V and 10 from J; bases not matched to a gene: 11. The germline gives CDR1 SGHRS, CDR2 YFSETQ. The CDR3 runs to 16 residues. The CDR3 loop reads CASSLAGGRATGEQFF. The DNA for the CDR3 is TGCGCCAGCAGCTTGGCGGGCGGGAGGGCCACAGGGGAGCAGTTCTTC. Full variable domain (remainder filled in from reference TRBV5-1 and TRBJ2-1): KAGVTQTPRYLIKTRGQQVTLSCSPISGHRSVSWYQQTPGQGLQFLFEYFSETQRNKGNFPGRFSGRQFSNSRSEMNVSTLELGDSALYLCASSLAGGRATGEQFFGPGTRLTVL.

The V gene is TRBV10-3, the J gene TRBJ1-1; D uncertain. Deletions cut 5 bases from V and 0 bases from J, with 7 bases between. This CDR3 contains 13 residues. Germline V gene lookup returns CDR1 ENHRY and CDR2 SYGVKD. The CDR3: CAISPEMNTEAFF. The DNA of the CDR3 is TGTGCCATCAGTCCAGAGATGAACACTGAAGCTTTCTTT.

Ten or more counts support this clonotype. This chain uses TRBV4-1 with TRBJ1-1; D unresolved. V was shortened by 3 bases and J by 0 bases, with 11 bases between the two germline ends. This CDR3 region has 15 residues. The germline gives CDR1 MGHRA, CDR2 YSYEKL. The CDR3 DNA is TGCGCCAGCAGCCACCGACATGGGCTGAACACTGAAGCTTTCTTT. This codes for CASSHRHGLNTEAFF.

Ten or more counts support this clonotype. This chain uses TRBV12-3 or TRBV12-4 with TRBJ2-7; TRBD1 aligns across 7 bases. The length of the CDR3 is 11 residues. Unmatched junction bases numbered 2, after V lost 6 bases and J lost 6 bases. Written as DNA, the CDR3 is TGTGCCAGCAGGGGGACAGCCGAGCAGTACTTC. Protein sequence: CASRGTAEQYF.

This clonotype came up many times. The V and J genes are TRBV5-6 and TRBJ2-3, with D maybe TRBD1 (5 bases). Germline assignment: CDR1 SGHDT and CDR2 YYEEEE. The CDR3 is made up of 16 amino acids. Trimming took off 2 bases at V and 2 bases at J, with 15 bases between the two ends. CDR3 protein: CASSFQGLTATDTQYF. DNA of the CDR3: TGTGCCAGCAGCTTTCAGGGTCTAACGGCCACAGATACGCAGTATTTT.

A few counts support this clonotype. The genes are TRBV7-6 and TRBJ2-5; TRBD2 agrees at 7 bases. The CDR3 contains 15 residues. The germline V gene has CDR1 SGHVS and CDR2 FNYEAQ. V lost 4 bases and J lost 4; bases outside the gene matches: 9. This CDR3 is CASSYGLGQSETQYF. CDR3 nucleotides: TGTGCCAGCAGCTACGGACTAGGTCAATCAGAGACCCAGTACTTC.